The rows below give T cell receptor beta chains drawn from one sample of a study of blood T cell repertoires in COVID-19. Assay used: immunoSEQ multiplex PCR; TCRdb lists only in-frame clones, some missing. The data contain 200,000 to 250,000 clones, about 88% of them seen just once; the ten biggest clones take up less than 3%. Sequenced material: peripheral blood. These receptors were obtained from a woman aged 60 to 75 with acute or convalescent COVID-19. CDR3s include the opening cysteine and the closing phenylalanine or tryptophan. Fields, in order: V gene, D gene, J gene, clone size, CDR3 protein, CDR3 DNA. D genes are given only for firm matches. Clone size is given for some rows only: seen once, a few or many times, or a class if the clone is expanded.

v_call: TRBV29-1
d_call: -
j_call: TRBJ1-2
clone_size: -
cdr3_aa: CSVGQGDYGYTF
cdr3_nt: TGCAGCGTTGGCCAGGGTGACTATGGCTACACCTTC

v_call: TRBV6-5
d_call: TRBD1
j_call: TRBJ2-7
clone_size: -
cdr3_aa: CASRDRGYEQYF
cdr3_nt: TGTGCCAGCAGAGACAGGGGCTACGAGCAGTACTTC

v_call: TRBV19
d_call: -
j_call: TRBJ1-1
clone_size: -
cdr3_aa: CASTESPRGEGAFF
cdr3_nt: TGTGCCAGTACCGAATCCCCTCGCGGGGAGGGGGCTTTCTTT

v_call: TRBV5-1
d_call: -
j_call: TRBJ1-2
clone_size: -
cdr3_aa: CASSWEGVYSDGYTF
cdr3_nt: TGCGCCAGCAGCTGGGAGGGGGTTTATAGCGATGGCTACACCTTC

v_call: TRBV27
d_call: TRBD1
j_call: TRBJ1-5
clone_size: -
cdr3_aa: CASSPRAGQGPQPQHF
cdr3_nt: TGTGCCAGCAGCCCCCGGGCGGGACAGGGGCCTCAGCCCCAGCATTTT

v_call: TRBV7-2
d_call: TRBD1
j_call: TRBJ1-2
clone_size: -
cdr3_aa: CASSLDFDRGYYGYTF
cdr3_nt: TGTGCCAGCAGCTTAGATTTCGACAGGGGCTACTATGGCTACACCTTC

v_call: TRBV9
d_call: TRBD2
j_call: TRBJ2-1
clone_size: -
cdr3_aa: CASSGTSGGYIEQFF
cdr3_nt: TGTGCCAGCAGCGGAACTAGCGGGGGGTATATTGAGCAGTTCTTC

v_call: TRBV2
d_call: -
j_call: TRBJ1-1
clone_size: -
cdr3_aa: CASSLQGNTEAFF
cdr3_nt: TGTGCCAGCAGTCTACAGGGTAACACTGAAGCTTTCTTT

v_call: TRBV5-1
d_call: TRBD1
j_call: TRBJ2-3
clone_size: -
cdr3_aa: CASSLRRTGGDSTDTQYF
cdr3_nt: TGCGCCAGCAGCTTGAGGCGGACAGGGGGCGACAGCACAGATACGCAGTATTTT

v_call: TRBV2
d_call: -
j_call: TRBJ1-2
clone_size: -
cdr3_aa: CASSSVGRPHTF
cdr3_nt: TGTGCCAGCTCCTCGGTGGGCCGGCCCCACACCTTC

v_call: TRBV5-6
d_call: -
j_call: TRBJ1-1
clone_size: -
cdr3_aa: CASSMGGRVTEAFF
cdr3_nt: TGTGCCAGCAGTATGGGGGGTCGGGTCACTGAAGCTTTCTTT

v_call: TRBV6-5
d_call: TRBD1
j_call: TRBJ1-2
clone_size: -
cdr3_aa: CASSYRQGASYGYTF
cdr3_nt: TGTGCCAGCAGTTACCGACAGGGGGCATCCTATGGCTACACCTTC

v_call: TRBV6-5
d_call: TRBD1
j_call: TRBJ1-5
clone_size: -
cdr3_aa: CASSYYRGGQPQHF
cdr3_nt: TGTGCCAGCAGCTACTACAGGGGTGGTCAGCCCCAGCATTTT

v_call: TRBV5-1
d_call: -
j_call: TRBJ2-7
clone_size: -
cdr3_aa: CASSLGGGRSYEQYF
cdr3_nt: TGCGCCAGCAGCTTGGGGGGCGGCAGATCCTACGAGCAGTACTTC

v_call: TRBV14
d_call: -
j_call: TRBJ2-7
clone_size: -
cdr3_aa: CASSQDTPYEQYF
cdr3_nt: TGTGCCAGCAGCCAAGATACTCCCTACGAGCAGTACTTC

v_call: TRBV4-2
d_call: -
j_call: TRBJ1-1
clone_size: -
cdr3_aa: CASSQDSGGSPEAFF
cdr3_nt: TGTGCCAGCAGCCAAGACTCCGGAGGTTCGCCTGAAGCTTTCTTT

v_call: TRBV7-6
d_call: -
j_call: TRBJ1-3
clone_size: -
cdr3_aa: CASSSLGNTIYF
cdr3_nt: TGTGCCAGCAGCTCTCTTGGAAACACCATATATTTT

v_call: TRBV30
d_call: -
j_call: TRBJ1-4
clone_size: -
cdr3_aa: CAWSGLEKLFF
cdr3_nt: TGTGCCTGGAGTGGACTTGAAAAACTGTTTTTT

v_call: TRBV5-8
d_call: -
j_call: TRBJ1-3
clone_size: -
cdr3_aa: CASSVRGVSGNTIYF
cdr3_nt: TGTGCCAGCAGCGTCAGGGGTGTTTCTGGAAACACCATATATTTT

v_call: TRBV28
d_call: -
j_call: TRBJ1-4
clone_size: -
cdr3_aa: CASSRRTDSSGKLFF
cdr3_nt: TGTGCCAGCAGCAGAAGGACGGACTCGAGCGGAAAACTGTTTTTT

v_call: TRBV11-3
d_call: -
j_call: TRBJ2-1
clone_size: -
cdr3_aa: CASSLRAGSYNEQFF
cdr3_nt: TGTGCCAGCAGCTTACGAGCGGGCTCCTACAATGAGCAGTTCTTC

v_call: TRBV25-1
d_call: TRBD1
j_call: TRBJ1-1
clone_size: -
cdr3_aa: CASSARGGTGGTEAFF
cdr3_nt: TGTGCCAGCAGTGCCCGGGGCGGGACAGGGGGCACTGAAGCTTTCTTT

v_call: TRBV3-1/TRBV3-2
d_call: TRBD2
j_call: TRBJ2-1
clone_size: -
cdr3_aa: CASSQEGTGVLSGLYNEQFF
cdr3_nt: TGTGCCAGCAGCCAAGAAGGGACCGGGGTACTTAGCGGGCTCTACAATGAGCAGTTCTTC

v_call: TRBV6-1
d_call: TRBD2
j_call: TRBJ2-3
clone_size: -
cdr3_aa: CASSEWGGGASDTQYF
cdr3_nt: TGTGCCAGCAGTGAGTGGGGCGGGGGGGCCTCAGATACGCAGTATTTT

v_call: TRBV18
d_call: -
j_call: TRBJ1-1
clone_size: few
cdr3_aa: CASSRVTGFGEAFF
cdr3_nt: TGTGCCAGCTCACGAGTAACAGGGTTTGGTGAAGCTTTCTTT

v_call: TRBV6-5
d_call: TRBD2
j_call: TRBJ2-3
clone_size: -
cdr3_aa: CASSLAGEAQYF
cdr3_nt: TGTGCCAGCAGTTTAGCGGGAGAGGCGCAGTATTTT

v_call: TRBV4-3
d_call: TRBD1
j_call: TRBJ1-2
clone_size: -
cdr3_aa: CASSQEDRLGPNYGYTF
cdr3_nt: TGCGCCAGCAGCCAAGAGGACAGGCTAGGCCCTAACTATGGCTACACCTTC

v_call: TRBV7-2
d_call: -
j_call: TRBJ2-1
clone_size: -
cdr3_aa: CASGPRYEQFF
cdr3_nt: TGTGCCAGCGGCCCCAGGTATGAGCAGTTCTTC

v_call: TRBV19
d_call: TRBD1
j_call: TRBJ2-7
clone_size: -
cdr3_aa: CASSDPDRDEQYF
cdr3_nt: TGTGCCAGTAGTGATCCCGACAGGGACGAGCAGTACTTC

v_call: TRBV18
d_call: -
j_call: TRBJ2-7
clone_size: -
cdr3_aa: CASSPSGTGPPYEQYF
cdr3_nt: TGTGCCAGCTCACCAAGCGGCACAGGGCCACCCTACGAGCAGTACTTC